This TCR beta chain comes out of a study of long-term antiretroviral therapy in people with HIV. Study in general: It was about a decade before the 2015 immediate-ART recommendation that the earliest samples were taken.

immunoSEQ v3.0 was run at survey level. The assay was immunoSEQ multiplex PCR, and TCRdb's table has in-frame clones only and misses some. The profile covers fewer than 35,000 clones, with roughly four fifths appearing a single time and 7.9% taken by the ten largest. Two or more post-ART PBMC samples, plus at least one pre-ART sample, were available for each donor. The samples comprised about 0.95-11 million cryopreserved PBMC ahead of DNA extraction. Study-wide findings and caveats: Repertoires in HIV (unlike those of controls) had narrower CDR3 length ranges.

In the case of this clone: The antigen is not known.

Trimming pared 1 base from V and 3 bases from J, leaving 17 bases between. This CDR3 is 17 amino acids long. The germline gives CDR1 SGHTA, CDR2 FQGTGA. This receptor was identified in a man aged 18 to 29 with HIV. The input for sequencing was unsorted PBMCs, taken 0.4 years before starting antiretroviral therapy. The V and J genes are TRBV7-3 and TRBJ2-3; TRBD1 is a possible D gene (6 bases). The DNA of the CDR3 is TGTGCCAGCAGCTTAAAAAGGCCAGGGGAAGGGACAGATACGCAGTATTTT. As protein: CASSLKRPGEGTDTQYF.